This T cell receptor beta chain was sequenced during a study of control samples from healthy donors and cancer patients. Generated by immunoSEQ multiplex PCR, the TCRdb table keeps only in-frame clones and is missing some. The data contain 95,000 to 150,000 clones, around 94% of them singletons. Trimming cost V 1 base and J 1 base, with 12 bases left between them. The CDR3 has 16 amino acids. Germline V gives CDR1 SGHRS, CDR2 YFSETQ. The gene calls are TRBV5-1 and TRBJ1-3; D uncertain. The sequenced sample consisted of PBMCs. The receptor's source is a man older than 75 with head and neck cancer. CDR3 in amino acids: CASSLSQYSSGNTIYF. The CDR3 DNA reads TGCGCCAGCAGCTTGTCGCAGTATTCATCTGGAAACACCATATATTTT.